This T cell receptor beta chain was recorded in a study of T cells in Graves' hyperthyroidism and ophthalmopathy. Study background: Prior to any treatment, at the point of initial diagnosis, peripheral blood was collected. Regarding the study as a whole: Through a model of 13 V-J features, ophthalmopathy was separated from stable hyperthyroidism. Also found in blood were most expanded thyroid clonotypes above 0.001.

This clonotype was counted only a few times. Its antigen is unidentified. Authors of the study amplified TCR beta CDR3 regions from RNA transcripts. During a first-round RT-PCR of the TCR CDR3, the HTBI primer set was used. MiXCR, applied by TCRdb to the multiplex PCR reads, yields one record per CDR3 protein. The sample carries 300,000 or so distinct CDR3 sequences, about 18% recorded once. In germline, CDR1 is SGHDT, CDR2 YYEEEE. Trimming at V came to 2 bases and at J to 6 bases, leaving 10 bases not matched to a gene. The CDR3 covers 15 residues. Inclusion characteristics of ophthalmopathy patients comprised a Clinical Activity Score of at least 3, a NOSPECS grade of at least 4, and duration under 3 months.

The source material was blood. The receptor's source is a woman in her sixties or seventies with Graves' ophthalmopathy. V is TRBV5-6 and J is TRBJ2-7, with TRBD2 identical over 8 bases. DNA of the CDR3: TGTGCCAGCAGCTTTAGGGGAGCGGGAGATCCCGAGCAGTACTTC. Translation: CASSFRGAGDPEQYF.